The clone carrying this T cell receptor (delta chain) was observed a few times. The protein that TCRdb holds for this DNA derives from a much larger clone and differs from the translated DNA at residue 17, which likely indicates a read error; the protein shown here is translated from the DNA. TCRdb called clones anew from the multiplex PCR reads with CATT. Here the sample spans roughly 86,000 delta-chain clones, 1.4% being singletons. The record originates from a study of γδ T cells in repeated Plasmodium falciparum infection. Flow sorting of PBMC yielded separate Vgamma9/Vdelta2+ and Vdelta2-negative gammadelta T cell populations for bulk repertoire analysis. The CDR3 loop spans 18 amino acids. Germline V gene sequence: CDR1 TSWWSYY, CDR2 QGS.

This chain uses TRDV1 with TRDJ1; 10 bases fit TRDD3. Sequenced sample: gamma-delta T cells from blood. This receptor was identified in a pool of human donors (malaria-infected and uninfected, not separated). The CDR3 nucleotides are TGTGCTCTTGGGGAACTTTACCGATTACTGGGGGATTCCGCTAAACTCACCTTT. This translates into CALGELYRLLGDSAKLTF.